This TCR beta chain was captured in a study of low-dose radiotherapy and immunotherapy resistance in tumors. Across the whole study: Cohort 1 got 0.5 Gy per fraction every 2 weeks, 6.5 Gy in total. Cyclophosphamide was given intravenously at 200 mg/m2 every two weeks, and each dose came one day before radiation and immunotherapy.

As to time point: before trial treatment. CDR3 length: 16 residues. Germline loops: CDR1 SGHKS, CDR2 YYEKEE (reference sequence). The V end lost 4 bases, the J end lost 1 base, and 18 bases lay between the germline ends. This clonotype showed up many times. TRAV- and TRBV-specific primers were used for first-strand cDNA, which covered alpha and beta chains. A roughly 20-cycle PCR with a constant-region primer and V-primer adapter amplified TCRs. Amplification (by in vitro transcription) was performed on isolated mRNA. TCRdb passed the reads through MiXCR, listing each CDR3 protein once. The data show over 65,000 distinct CDR3 sequences, roughly a sixth seen once.

The chain carries TRBV5-5 and TRBJ2-7; D may be TRBD2 (6 bases). This receptor was taken from a male donor with prostate cancer. Sequences were derived from PBMCs, sampled before treatment. The CDR3 nucleotides read TGTGCCAGCAGCCGAAGCCCAGGCGGGGCGTCCTACGAGCAGTACTTC. Translation: CASSRSPGGASYEQYF.